This T cell receptor beta chain was recorded in a study of shared T cell receptors in the human thymus. Generated by immunoSEQ multiplex PCR, the TCRdb table keeps only in-frame clones and is missing some. The sample lists some 700,000 clones; around 85% were seen once. The germline CDR1 and CDR2 sequences are MNHNY and SVGAGI (reference sequence). Trimming cost V 6 bases and J 5 bases; bases outside gene matches: 10. This CDR3 has 15 residues. This sample was also put to use in a study of human thymus T cells.

This receptor was obtained from a girl under three years old with a congenital heart defect. This chain links TRBV6-6 with TRBJ1-3, with 7 positions matching TRBD1. Sequenced sample: thymocytes. CDR3 sequence reads: CASSPRGQWRNTIYF. In DNA, the CDR3 is TGTGCCAGCAGCCCGAGGGGGCAATGGAGAAACACCATATATTTT.